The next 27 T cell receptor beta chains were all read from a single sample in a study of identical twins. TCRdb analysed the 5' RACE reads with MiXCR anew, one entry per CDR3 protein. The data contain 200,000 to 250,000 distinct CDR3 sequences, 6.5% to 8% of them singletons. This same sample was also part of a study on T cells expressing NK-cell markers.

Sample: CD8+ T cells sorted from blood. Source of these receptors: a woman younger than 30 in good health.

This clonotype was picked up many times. CDR3 sequence reads: CASSLGPRDEQFF. CDR3 DNA: TGTGCCAGCAGCTTAGGTCCGAGGGATGAGCAGTTCTTC. The chain joins TRBV11-2 to TRBJ2-1; D possibly corresponds to TRBD2 (5 bases). From germline, CDR1 is SGHAT and CDR2 FQNNGV. CDR3 length: 13 amino acids. Trimming took off 1 base at V and 8 bases at J, with 9 bases between the two ends. The complete variable domain, with remaining parts taken from reference TRBV11-2 and TRBJ2-1, reads EAGVAQSPRYKIIEKRQSVAFWCNPISGHATLYWYQQILGQGPKLLIQFQNNGVVDDSQLPKDRFSAERLKGVDSTLKIQPAKLEDSAVYLCASSLGPRDEQFFGPGTRLTVL.

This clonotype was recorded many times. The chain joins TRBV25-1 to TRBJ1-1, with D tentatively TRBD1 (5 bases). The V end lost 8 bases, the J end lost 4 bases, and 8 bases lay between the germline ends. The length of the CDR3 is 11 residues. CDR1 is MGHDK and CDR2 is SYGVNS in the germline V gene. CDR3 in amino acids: CASLGGTEAFF. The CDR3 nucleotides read TGTGCCAGCCTGGGGGGCACTGAAGCTTTCTTT.

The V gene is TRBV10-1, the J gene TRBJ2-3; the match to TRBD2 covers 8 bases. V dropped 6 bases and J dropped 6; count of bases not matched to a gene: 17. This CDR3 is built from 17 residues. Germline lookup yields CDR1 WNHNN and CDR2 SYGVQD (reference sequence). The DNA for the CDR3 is TGCGCCAGCAGCCCCATCAGTCCGGGACTAGGGAAGGATACGCAGTATTTT. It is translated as CASSPISPGLGKDTQYF.

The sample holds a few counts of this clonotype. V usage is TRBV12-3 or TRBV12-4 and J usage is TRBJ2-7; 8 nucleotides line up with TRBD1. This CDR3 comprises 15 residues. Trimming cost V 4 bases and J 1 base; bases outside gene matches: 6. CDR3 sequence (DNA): TGTGCCAGCAGTTATCGGACAGGGAGGTCCTACGAGCAGTACTTC. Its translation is CASSYRTGRSYEQYF.

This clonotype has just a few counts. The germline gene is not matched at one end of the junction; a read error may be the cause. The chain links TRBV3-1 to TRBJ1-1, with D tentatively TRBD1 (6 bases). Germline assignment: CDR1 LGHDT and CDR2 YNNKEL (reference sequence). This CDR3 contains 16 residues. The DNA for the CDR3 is TGTGCCAGCAGTCAACCGGGAGGGGGAAGGTACACTGAAGTTTTCTTT. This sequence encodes CASSQPGGGRYTEVFF.

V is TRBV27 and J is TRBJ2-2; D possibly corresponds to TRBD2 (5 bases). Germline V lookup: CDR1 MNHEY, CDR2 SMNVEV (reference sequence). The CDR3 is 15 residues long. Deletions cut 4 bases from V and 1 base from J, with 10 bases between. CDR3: CASSYGSVNTGELFF. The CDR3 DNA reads TGTGCCAGCAGTTATGGTAGCGTGAACACCGGGGAGCTGTTTTTT.

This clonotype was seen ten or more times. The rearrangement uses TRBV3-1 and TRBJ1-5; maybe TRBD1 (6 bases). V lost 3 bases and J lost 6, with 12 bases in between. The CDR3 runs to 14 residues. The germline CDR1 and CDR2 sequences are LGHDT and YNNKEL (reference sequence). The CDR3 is CASSHGRGFQPQHF. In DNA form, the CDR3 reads TGTGCCAGCAGCCATGGCAGGGGTTTTCAGCCCCAGCATTTT.

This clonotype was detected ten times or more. The CDR3 loop is CASSLWDSEPQHF. CDR3 nucleotides: TGTGCCAGCAGCTTGTGGGATTCGGAGCCCCAGCATTTT. V usage is TRBV5-5 and J usage is TRBJ1-5; D not resolved. The V end lost 1 base, the J end lost 8 bases, and 10 bases lay between the germline ends. The CDR3 is 13 residues long. Germline V CDR1 and CDR2: SGHKS, YYEKEE (reference sequence). The full variable domain, in which reference TRBV5-5 and TRBJ1-5 provide the parts outside the CDR3, is DAGVTQSPTHLIKTRGQQVTLRCSPISGHKSVSWYQQVLGQGPQFIFQYYEKEERGRGNFPDRFSARQFPNYSSELNVNALLLGDSALYLCASSLWDSEPQHFGDGTRLSIL.

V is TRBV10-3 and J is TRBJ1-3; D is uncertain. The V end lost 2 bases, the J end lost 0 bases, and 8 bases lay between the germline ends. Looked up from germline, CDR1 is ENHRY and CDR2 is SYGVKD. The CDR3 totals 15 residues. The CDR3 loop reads CAISERELSGNTIYF. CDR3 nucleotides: TGTGCCATCAGTGAGCGAGAGCTCTCTGGAAACACCATATATTTT.

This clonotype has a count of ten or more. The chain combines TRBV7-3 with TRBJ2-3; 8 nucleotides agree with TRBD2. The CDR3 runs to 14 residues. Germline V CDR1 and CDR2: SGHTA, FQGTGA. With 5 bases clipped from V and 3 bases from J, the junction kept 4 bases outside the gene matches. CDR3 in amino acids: CASSKSGGTDTQYF. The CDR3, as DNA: TGTGCCAGCAGCAAGAGCGGGGGTACAGATACGCAGTATTTT.

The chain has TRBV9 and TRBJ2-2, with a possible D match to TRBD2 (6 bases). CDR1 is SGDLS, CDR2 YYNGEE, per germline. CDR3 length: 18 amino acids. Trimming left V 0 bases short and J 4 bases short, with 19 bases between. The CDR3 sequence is CASSVELAGMGSTGELFF. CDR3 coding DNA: TGTGCCAGCAGCGTAGAACTAGCCGGGATGGGGAGCACCGGGGAGCTGTTTTTT.

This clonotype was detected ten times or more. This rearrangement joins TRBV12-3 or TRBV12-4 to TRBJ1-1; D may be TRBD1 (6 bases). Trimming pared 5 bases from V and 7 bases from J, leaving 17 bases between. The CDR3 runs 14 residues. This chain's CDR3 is CASSLRDMGLEAFF. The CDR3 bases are TGTGCCAGCAGTCTCCGGGACATGGGGCTTGAAGCTTTCTTT.

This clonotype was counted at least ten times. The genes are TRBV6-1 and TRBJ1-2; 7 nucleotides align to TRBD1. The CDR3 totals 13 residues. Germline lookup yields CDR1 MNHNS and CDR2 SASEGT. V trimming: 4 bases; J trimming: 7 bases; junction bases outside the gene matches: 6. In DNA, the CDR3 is TGTGCCAGCAGTGCGACAGGGAGTATTGGCTACACCTTC. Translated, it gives CASSATGSIGYTF.

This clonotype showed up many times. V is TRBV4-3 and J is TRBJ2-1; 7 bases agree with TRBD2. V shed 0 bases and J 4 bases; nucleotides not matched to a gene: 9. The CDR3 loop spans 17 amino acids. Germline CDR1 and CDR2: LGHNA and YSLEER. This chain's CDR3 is CASSQDRRERGYNEQFF. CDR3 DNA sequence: TGCGCCAGCAGCCAAGACCGGCGGGAGCGGGGATACAATGAGCAGTTCTTC.

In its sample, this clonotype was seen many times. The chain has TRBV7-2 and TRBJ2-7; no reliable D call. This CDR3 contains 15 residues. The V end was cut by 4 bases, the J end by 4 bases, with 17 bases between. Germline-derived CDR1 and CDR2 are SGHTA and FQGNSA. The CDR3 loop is CASSSEDSKPYEQYF. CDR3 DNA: TGTGCCAGCAGCTCCGAGGATTCGAAACCATACGAGCAGTACTTC.

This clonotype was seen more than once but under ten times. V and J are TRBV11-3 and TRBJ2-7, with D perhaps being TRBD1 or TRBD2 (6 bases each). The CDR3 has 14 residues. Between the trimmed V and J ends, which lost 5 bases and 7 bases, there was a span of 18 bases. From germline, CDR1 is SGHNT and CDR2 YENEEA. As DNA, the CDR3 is TGTGCCAGCAGCCCTAGGGGGGTCCACGAAGAGCAGTACTTC. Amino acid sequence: CASSPRGVHEEQYF.

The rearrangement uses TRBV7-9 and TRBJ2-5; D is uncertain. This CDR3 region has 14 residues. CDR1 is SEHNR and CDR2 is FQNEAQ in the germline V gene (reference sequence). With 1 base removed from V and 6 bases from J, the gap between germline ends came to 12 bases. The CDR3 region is CASSLGWSTQTQYF. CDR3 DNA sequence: TGTGCCAGCAGCTTAGGTTGGAGCACCCAGACCCAGTACTTC.

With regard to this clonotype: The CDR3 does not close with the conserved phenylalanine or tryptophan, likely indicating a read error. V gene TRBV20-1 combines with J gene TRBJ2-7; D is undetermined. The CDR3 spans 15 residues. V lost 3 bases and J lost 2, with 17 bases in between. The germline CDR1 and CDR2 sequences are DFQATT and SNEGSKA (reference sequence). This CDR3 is CSASSQPGSPYEQYL. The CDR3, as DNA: TGCAGTGCTAGTTCTCAACCGGGTTCTCCCTACGAGCAGTACCTC.

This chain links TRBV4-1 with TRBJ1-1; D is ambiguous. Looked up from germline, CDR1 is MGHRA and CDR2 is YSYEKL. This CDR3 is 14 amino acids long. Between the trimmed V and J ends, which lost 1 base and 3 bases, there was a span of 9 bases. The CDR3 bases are TGCGCCAGCAGCCAAGGACACCGTGACACTGAAGCTTTCTTT. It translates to CASSQGHRDTEAFF.

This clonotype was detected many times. The CDR3 nucleotides read TGCGCCAGCAGCTCCCTCACCACCGACCCCCTGGCCACCCAGTACTTC. This translates into CASSSLTTDPLATQYF. This chain uses TRBV5-1 with TRBJ2-5; no clear D gene. The germline V and J ends were trimmed by 3 bases and 8 bases, with 23 bases remaining between them. This CDR3 is 16 amino acids long. CDR1 SGHRS and CDR2 YFSETQ come from the germline V gene. The whole variable domain, remainder taken from reference TRBV5-1 and TRBJ2-5, is KAGVTQTPRYLIKTRGQQVTLSCSPISGHRSVSWYQQTPGQGLQFLFEYFSETQRNKGNFPGRFSGRQFSNSRSEMNVSTLELGDSALYLCASSSLTTDPLATQYFGPGTRLLVL.

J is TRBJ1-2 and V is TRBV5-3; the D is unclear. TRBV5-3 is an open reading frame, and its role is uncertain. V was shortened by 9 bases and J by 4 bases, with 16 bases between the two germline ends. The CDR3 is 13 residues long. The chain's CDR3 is CAISPGLLYGYTF. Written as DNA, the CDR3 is TGTGCCATCAGCCCCGGGCTCCTCTATGGCTACACCTTC.

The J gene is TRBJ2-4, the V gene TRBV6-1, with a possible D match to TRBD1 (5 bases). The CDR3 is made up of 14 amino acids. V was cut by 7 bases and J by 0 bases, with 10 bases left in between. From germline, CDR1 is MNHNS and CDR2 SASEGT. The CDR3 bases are TGTGCCAGCACCCTGACAGTAGCCAAAAACATTCAGTACTTC. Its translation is CASTLTVAKNIQYF.

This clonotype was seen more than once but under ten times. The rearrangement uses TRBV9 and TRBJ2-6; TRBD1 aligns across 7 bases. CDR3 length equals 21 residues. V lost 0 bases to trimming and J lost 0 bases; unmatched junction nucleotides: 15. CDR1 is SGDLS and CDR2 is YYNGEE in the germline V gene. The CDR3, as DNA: TGTGCCAGCAGCGTAGCACTCCGGGACAGCGGTTCAATCTCTGGGGCCAACGTCCTGACTTTC. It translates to CASSVALRDSGSISGANVLTF.

As DNA, the CDR3 is TGTGCCAGCAGCTTAGAGTGGGATACCTACGAGCAGTACTTC. Protein: CASSLEWDTYEQYF. The chain couples TRBV7-9 to TRBJ2-7; no firm D call. The CDR3 is 14 amino acids. CDR1 is SEHNR, CDR2 FQNEAQ, per germline (reference sequence). Trimming pared 1 base from V and 2 bases from J, leaving 9 bases between.

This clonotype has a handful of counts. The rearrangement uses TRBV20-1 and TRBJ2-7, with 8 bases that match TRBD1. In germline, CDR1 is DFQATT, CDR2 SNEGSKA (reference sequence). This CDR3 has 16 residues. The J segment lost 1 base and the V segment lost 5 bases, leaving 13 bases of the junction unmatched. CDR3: CSAVTFRDRRSYEQYF. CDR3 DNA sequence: TGCAGTGCTGTCACCTTCCGGGACAGGAGATCCTACGAGCAGTACTTC.

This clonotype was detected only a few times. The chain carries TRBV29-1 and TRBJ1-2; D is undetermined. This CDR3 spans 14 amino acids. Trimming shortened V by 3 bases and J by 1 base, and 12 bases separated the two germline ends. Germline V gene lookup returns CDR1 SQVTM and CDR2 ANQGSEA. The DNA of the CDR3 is TGCAGCGTTGACCCTCGCGACATTAACTATGGCTACACCTTC. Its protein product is CSVDPRDINYGYTF.

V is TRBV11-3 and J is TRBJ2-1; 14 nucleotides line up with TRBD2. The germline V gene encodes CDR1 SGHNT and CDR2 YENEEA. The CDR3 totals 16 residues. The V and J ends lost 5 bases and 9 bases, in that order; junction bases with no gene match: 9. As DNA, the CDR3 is TGTGCCAGCAGCCCACTGACTAGCGGGGGGGAGCGTGAGCAGTTCTTC. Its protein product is CASSPLTSGGEREQFF.